This passage covers 7 T cell receptor beta chains from one sample sequenced in a study of vaccination effects on CD4 cells after COVID-19. These receptors have no known antigen. Upon completion of around eleven days in culture, CD4+ T cells were isolated. Using immunoSEQ multiplex PCR, the repertoire was profiled, and TCRdb retains in-frame clones only, with some absent. The sample gives over 45,000 clones, 65% to 80% of which show up once; 3% to 3.5% is in the top ten. Sequenced here: CD4+ T cells from PBMCs cultured without peptide, sampled before COVID-19 vaccination. All receptors derive from a human donor who received a COVID-19 vaccine.

The V gene is TRBV21-1, the J gene TRBJ2-5; TRBD2 is the table's D call, not checked against the DNA. TRBV21-1 is marked as a pseudogene. The CDR3 spans 15 residues. In DNA form, the CDR3 reads TGTGCCAGCAGCAACGGCGGCCGAATCCAAGAGACCCAGTACTTC. Protein product: CASSNGGRIQETQYF.

The chain carries TRBV19 and TRBJ1-5, with D hard to call. The CDR3 extends over 15 amino acids. Between the trimmed V and J ends, which lost 5 bases and 6 bases, there was a span of 17 bases. Germline-derived CDR1 and CDR2 are LNHDA and SQIVND (reference sequence). The CDR3 nucleotides read TGTGCCAGTAGTTCCAGACCGAACTATTTTCAGCCCCAGCATTTT. Protein: CASSSRPNYFQPQHF.

The chain has TRBV7-3 and TRBJ1-2; D uncertain. The V gene's germline CDR1 is SGHTA and CDR2 FQGTGA. The CDR3 has 14 residues. V was clipped by 3 bases and J by 3 bases, with 11 bases between them. The CDR3 here is CASSFLDPDYGYTF. CDR3 nucleotides: TGTGCCAGCAGCTTCCTGGACCCTGACTATGGCTACACCTTC.

The chain carries TRBV18 and TRBJ2-3; 9 bases fit TRBD2. This CDR3 contains 15 residues. Germline lookup yields CDR1 KGHSH and CDR2 LQKENI. V lost 2 bases to trimming and J lost 5 bases; unmatched junction nucleotides: 5. CDR3 DNA: TGTGCCAGCTCACCAGGGCGGGGGGGCCAAGATACGCAGTATTTT. Residues: CASSPGRGGQDTQYF.

A word on this clone: The junction does not match germline at one end; this may be a read error. The J gene is TRBJ1-1, the V gene TRBV15; no clear D gene. Looked up from germline, CDR1 is LNHNV and CDR2 is YYDKDF (reference sequence). The CDR3 totals 14 residues. The CDR3 region is CAISRAGTAGEAFF. The CDR3 region has the DNA TGTGCCATCAGCAGAGCGGGCACGGCGGGTGAAGCTTTCTTT. Complete variable domain (other parts from reference TRBV15 and TRBJ1-1): DAMVIQNPRYQVTQFGKPVTLSCSQTLNHNVMYWYQQKSSQAPKLLFHYYDKDFNNEADTPDNFQSRRPNTSFCFLDIRSPGLGDTAMYLCAISRAGTAGEAFFGQGTRLTVV.

V is TRBV7-2 and J is TRBJ1-5; D is uncertain. Germline values: CDR1 SGHTA, CDR2 FQGNSA. The CDR3 runs to 13 residues. V lost 4 bases and J lost 3, with 7 bases in between. The CDR3 spells CASSYAVNQPQHF. The CDR3 coding sequence is TGTGCCAGCAGCTATGCAGTCAATCAGCCCCAGCATTTT. Full variable domain (outside the CDR3, taken from reference TRBV7-2 and TRBJ1-5): GAGVSQSPSNKVTEKGKDVELRCDPISGHTALYWYRQSLGQGLEFLIYFQGNSAPDKSGLPSDRFSAERTGGSVSTLTIQRTQQEDSAVYLCASSYAVNQPQHFGDGTRLSIL.

The chain recombines TRBV7-2 with TRBJ1-2; no clear D gene. CDR3 length: 11 amino acids. V lost 6 bases and J 4 bases, leaving 6 bases between the germline ends. Germline-derived CDR1 and CDR2 are SGHTA and FQGNSA. The CDR3 DNA is TGTGCCAGCAGGCGGGTCTATGGCTACACCTTC. Protein: CASRRVYGYTF. The variable domain in full, completed from reference TRBV7-2 and TRBJ1-2, reads GAGVSQSPSNKVTEKGKDVELRCDPISGHTALYWYRQSLGQGLEFLIYFQGNSAPDKSGLPSDRFSAERTGGSVSTLTIQRTQQEDSAVYLCASRRVYGYTFGSGTRLTVV.